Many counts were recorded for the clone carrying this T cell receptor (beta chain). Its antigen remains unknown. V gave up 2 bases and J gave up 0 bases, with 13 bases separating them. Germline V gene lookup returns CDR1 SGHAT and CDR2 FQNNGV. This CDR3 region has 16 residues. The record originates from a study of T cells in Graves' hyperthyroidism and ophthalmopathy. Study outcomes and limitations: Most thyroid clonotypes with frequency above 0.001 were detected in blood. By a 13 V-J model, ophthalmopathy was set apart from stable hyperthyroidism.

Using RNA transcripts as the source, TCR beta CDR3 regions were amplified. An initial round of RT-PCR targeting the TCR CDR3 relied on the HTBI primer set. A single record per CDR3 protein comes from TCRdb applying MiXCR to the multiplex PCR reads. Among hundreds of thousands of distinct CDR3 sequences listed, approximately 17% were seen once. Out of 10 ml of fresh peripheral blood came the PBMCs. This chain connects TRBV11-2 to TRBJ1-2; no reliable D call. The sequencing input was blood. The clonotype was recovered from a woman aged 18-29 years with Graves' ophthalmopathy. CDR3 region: CASSLSHIQANYGYTF. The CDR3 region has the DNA TGTGCCAGCAGCTTAAGCCACATCCAGGCTAACTATGGCTACACCTTC.